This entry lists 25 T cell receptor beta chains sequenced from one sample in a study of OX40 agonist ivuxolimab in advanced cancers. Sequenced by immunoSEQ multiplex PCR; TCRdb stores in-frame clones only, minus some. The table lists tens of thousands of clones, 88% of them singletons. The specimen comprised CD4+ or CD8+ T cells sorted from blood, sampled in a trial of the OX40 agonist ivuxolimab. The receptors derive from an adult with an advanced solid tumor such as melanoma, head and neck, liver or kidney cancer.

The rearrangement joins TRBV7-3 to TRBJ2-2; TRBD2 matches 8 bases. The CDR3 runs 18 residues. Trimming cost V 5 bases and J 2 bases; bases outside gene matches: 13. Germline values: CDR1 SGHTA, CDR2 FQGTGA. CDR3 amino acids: CASSPHGVSGINTGELFF. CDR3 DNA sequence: TGTGCCAGCAGCCCCCACGGAGTTAGCGGGATTAACACCGGGGAGCTGTTTTTT. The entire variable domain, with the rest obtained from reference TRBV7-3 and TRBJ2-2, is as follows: GAGVSQTPSNKVTEKGKYVELRCDPISGHTALYWYRQSLGQGPEFLIYFQGTGAADDSGLPNDRFFAVRPEGSVSTLKIQRTERGDSAVYLCASSPHGVSGINTGELFFGEGSRLTVL.

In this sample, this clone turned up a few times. In DNA, the CDR3 is TGTGCCAGCAGTTTAACTGAATACGAGCAGTACTTC. It specifies CASSLTEYEQYF. The rearrangement joins TRBV6-1 to TRBJ2-7; D unresolved. Trimming removed 5 bases from V and 4 bases from J, with 9 bases in between. The CDR3 spans 12 residues. From germline, CDR1 is MNHNS and CDR2 SASEGT.

The CDR3 protein is CASSVTGSSYNEQFF. CDR3 coding DNA: TGTGCCAGCAGCGTAACAGGCTCCTCCTACAATGAGCAGTTCTTC. This chain uses TRBV9 with TRBJ2-1; weak D call: TRBD1 (5 bases). Trimming took off 1 base at V and 0 bases at J, with 8 bases between the two ends. CDR3 length equals 15 residues. Germline V gene sequence: CDR1 SGDLS, CDR2 YYNGEE.

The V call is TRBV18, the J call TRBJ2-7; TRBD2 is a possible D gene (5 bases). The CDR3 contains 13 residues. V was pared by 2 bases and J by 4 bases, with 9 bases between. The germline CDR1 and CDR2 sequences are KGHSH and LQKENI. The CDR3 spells CASSPGSGYEQYF. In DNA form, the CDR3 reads TGTGCCAGCTCACCAGGGAGTGGGTACGAGCAGTACTTC. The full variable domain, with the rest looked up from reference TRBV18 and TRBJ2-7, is NAGVMQNPRHLVRRRGQEARLRCSPMKGHSHVYWYRQLPEEGLKFMVYLQKENIIDESGMPKERFSAEFPKEGPSILRIQQVVRGDSAAYFCASSPGSGYEQYFGPGTRLTVT.

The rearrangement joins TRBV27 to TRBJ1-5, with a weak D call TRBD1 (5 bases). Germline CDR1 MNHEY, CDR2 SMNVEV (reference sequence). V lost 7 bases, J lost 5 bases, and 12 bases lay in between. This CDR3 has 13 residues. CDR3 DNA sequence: TGTGCCAGCAATCGACAGTTAGATCAGCCCCAGCATTTT. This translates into CASNRQLDQPQHF.

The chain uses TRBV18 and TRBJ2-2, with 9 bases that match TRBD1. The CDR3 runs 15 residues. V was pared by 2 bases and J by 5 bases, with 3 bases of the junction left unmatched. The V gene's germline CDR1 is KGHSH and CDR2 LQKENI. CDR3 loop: CASSPGTGRTGELFF. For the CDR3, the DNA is TGTGCCAGCTCACCAGGGACAGGGCGGACCGGGGAGCTGTTTTTT.

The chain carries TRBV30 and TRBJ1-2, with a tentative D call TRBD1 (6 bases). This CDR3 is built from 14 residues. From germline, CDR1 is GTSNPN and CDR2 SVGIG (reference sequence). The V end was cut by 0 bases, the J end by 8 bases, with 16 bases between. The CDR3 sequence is CAWSVQGPRTGYTF. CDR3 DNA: TGTGCCTGGAGTGTACAGGGACCAAGGACCGGCTACACCTTC. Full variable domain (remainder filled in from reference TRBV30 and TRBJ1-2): SQTIHQWPATLVQPVGSPLSLECTVEGTSNPNLYWYRQAAGRGLQLLFYSVGIGQISSEVPQNLSASRPQDRQFILSSKKLLLSDSGFYLCAWSVQGPRTGYTFGSGTRLTVV.

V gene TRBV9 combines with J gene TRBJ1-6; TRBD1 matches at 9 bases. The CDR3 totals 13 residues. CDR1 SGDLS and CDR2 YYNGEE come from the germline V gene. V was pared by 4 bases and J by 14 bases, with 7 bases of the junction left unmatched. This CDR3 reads CASSPGQGLTLHF. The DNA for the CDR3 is TGTGCCAGCAGCCCCGGACAGGGGTTGACCCTCCACTTT.

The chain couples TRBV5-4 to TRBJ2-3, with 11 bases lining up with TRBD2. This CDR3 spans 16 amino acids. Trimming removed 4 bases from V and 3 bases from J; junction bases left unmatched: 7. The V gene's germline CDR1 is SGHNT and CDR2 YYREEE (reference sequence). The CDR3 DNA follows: TGTGCCAGCAGCCCGCGGGTAGCGGGAGGGACAGATACGCAGTATTTT. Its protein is CASSPRVAGGTDTQYF.

CDR3 amino acids: CASSPPKGEQYF. The CDR3 nucleotides read TGTGCCAGCTCACCACCGAAGGGCGAGCAGTACTTC. The genes are TRBV18 and TRBJ2-7; D is unclear. Trimming took 0 bases from V and 6 from J, leaving 6 bases between them. This CDR3 contains 12 residues. Germline loops: CDR1 KGHSH, CDR2 LQKENI.

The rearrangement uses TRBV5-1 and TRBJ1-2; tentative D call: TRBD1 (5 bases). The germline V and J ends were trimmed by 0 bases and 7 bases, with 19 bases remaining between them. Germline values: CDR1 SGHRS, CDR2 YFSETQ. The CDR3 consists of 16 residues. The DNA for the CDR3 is TGCGCCAGCAGCTTGGGGACAAGCGCTATAGGAGGTGGCTACACCTTC. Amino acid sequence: CASSLGTSAIGGGYTF.

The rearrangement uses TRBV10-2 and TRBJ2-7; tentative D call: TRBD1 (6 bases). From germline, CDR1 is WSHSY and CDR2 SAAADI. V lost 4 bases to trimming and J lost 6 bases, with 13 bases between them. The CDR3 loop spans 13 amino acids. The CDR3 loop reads CASSVPTGREQYF. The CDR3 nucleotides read TGCGCCAGCAGTGTGCCTACAGGGCGCGAGCAGTACTTC.

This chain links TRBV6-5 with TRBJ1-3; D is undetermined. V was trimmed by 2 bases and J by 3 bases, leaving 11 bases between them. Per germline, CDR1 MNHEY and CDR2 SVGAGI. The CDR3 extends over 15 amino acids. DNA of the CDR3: TGTGCCAGCAGTTACGGGGAAGGAGGTGGAAACACCATATATTTT. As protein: CASSYGEGGGNTIYF.

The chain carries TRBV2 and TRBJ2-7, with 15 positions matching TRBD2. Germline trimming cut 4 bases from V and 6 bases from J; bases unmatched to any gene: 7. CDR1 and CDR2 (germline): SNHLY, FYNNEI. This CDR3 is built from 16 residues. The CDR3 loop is CASSGGLAGGRREQYF. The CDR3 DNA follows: TGTGCCAGCAGTGGGGGACTAGCGGGAGGCCGTCGCGAGCAGTACTTC.

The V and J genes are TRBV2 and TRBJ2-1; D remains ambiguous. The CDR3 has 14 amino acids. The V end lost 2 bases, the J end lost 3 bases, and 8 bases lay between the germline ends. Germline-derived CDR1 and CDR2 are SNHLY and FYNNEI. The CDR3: CASSENPNYNEQFF. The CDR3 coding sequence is TGTGCCAGCAGTGAAAACCCAAACTACAATGAGCAGTTCTTC.

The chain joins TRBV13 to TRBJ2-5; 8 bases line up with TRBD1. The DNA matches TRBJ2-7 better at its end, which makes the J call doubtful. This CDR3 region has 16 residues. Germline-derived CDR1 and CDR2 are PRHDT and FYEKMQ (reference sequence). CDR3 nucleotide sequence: TGTGCCAGCAGCTCCGGACAGGGTGACTTTACCTACGAGCAGTACTTC. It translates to CASSSGQGDFTYEQYF.

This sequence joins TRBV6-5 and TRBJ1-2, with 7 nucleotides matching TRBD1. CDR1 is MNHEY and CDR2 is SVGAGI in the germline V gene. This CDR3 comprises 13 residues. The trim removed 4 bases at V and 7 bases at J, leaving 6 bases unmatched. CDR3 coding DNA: TGTGCCAGCAGTTTAACAGGGGATTTTGGCTACACCTTC. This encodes CASSLTGDFGYTF.

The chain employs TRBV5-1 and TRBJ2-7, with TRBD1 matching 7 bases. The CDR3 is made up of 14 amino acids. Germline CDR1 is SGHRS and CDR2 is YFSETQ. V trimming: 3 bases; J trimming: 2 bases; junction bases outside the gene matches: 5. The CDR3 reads CASSYSTGTYEQYF. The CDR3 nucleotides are TGCGCCAGCAGCTACTCGACAGGGACCTACGAGCAGTACTTC. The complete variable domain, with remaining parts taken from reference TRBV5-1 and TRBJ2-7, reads KAGVTQTPRYLIKTRGQQVTLSCSPISGHRSVSWYQQTPGQGLQFLFEYFSETQRNKGNFPGRFSGRQFSNSRSEMNVSTLELGDSALYLCASSYSTGTYEQYFGPGTRLTVT.

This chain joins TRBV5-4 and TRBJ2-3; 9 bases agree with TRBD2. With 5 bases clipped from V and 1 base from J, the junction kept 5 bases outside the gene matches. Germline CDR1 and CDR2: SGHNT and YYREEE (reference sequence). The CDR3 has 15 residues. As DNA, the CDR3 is TGTGCCAGCAGACGGACTAGCGAGGGCACAGATACGCAGTATTTT. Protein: CASRRTSEGTDTQYF.

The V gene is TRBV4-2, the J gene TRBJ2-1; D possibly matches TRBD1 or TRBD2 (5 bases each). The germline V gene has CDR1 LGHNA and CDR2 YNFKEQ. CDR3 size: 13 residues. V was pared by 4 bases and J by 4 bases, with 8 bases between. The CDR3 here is CASSPGGYNEQFF. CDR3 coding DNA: TGTGCCAGCAGCCCTGGGGGTTACAATGAGCAGTTCTTC.

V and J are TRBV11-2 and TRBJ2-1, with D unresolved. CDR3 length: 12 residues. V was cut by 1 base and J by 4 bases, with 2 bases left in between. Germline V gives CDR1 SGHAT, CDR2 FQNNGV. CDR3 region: CASSLGYNEQFF. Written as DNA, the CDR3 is TGTGCCAGCAGCTTAGGGTACAATGAGCAGTTCTTC.

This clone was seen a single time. CDR3 protein: CASSQGTSGGADTQYF. The CDR3 DNA is TGCGCCAGCAGCCAAGGAACTAGCGGGGGGGCAGATACGCAGTATTTT. This chain connects TRBV4-3 to TRBJ2-3, with 13 positions matching TRBD2. V shed 1 base and J 4 bases; nucleotides not matched to a gene: 2. The CDR3 loop spans 16 amino acids. Germline CDR1 reads LGHNA; CDR2 reads YSLEER.

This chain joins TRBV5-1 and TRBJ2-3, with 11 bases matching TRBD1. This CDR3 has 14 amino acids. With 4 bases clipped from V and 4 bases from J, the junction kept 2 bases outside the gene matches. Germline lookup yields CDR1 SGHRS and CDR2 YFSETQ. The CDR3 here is CASSRTGGADTQYF. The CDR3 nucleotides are TGCGCCAGCAGCAGGACAGGGGGCGCAGATACGCAGTATTTT.

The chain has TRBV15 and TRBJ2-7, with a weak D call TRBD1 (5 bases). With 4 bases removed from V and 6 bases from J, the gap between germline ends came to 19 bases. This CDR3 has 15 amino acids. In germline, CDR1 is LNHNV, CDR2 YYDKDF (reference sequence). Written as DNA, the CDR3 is TGTGCCACCAGCATCGAGAGACAAAGGGGTCGCGAGCAGTACTTC. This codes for CATSIERQRGREQYF.

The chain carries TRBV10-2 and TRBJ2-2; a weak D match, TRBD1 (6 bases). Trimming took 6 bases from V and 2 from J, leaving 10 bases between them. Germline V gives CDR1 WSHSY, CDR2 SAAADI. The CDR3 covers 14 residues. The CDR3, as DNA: TGCGCCAGCAGACCCGGGACAAACACCGGGGAGCTGTTTTTT. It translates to CASRPGTNTGELFF.